One sample yielded the 10 T cell receptor beta chains listed below, sequenced in a study of T-cell memory formation after mild COVID-19. TCRdb passed the 5' RACE reads through MiXCR, listing each CDR3 protein once. The sample has 450,000 to 650,000 distinct CDR3 sequences, roughly 20% seen once; the top ten hold approximately 8%. The material sequenced was PBMCs or a T cell subset sorted from them (not recorded which). Source of these receptors: an adult woman who had mild COVID-19 (a few samples of this study predate the infection). Cell type and time point are not known.

This clonotype appeared a few times. A read error may account for a junction end that differs from germline. The V gene is TRBV7-6, the J gene TRBJ2-7; possible D gene TRBD1, 6 bases. The CDR3 loop spans 14 amino acids. CDR1 and CDR2 from the germline V gene are SGHVS and FNYEAQ. CDR3 amino acids: CAISQPTAGAEQYF. The CDR3 DNA reads as TGTGCCATCAGCCAACCGACGGCAGGGGCCGAGCAGTACTTC. The full variable domain, rest sourced from reference TRBV7-6 and TRBJ2-7, is GAGVSQSPRYKVTKRGQDVALRCDPISGHVSLYWYRQALGQGPEFLTYFNYEAQQDKSGLPNDRFSAERPEGSISTLTIQRTEQRDSAMYRCAISQPTAGAEQYFGPGTRLTVT.

This clonotype was detected many times. V gene TRBV7-3 combines with J gene TRBJ2-2; unclear D gene. CDR1 is SGHTA, CDR2 FQGTGA, per germline. The CDR3 sequence is 12 residues long. The germline V and J ends were trimmed by 5 bases and 5 bases, with 6 bases remaining between them. The CDR3 region is CASSPMTGELFF. The CDR3 DNA reads TGTGCCAGCAGCCCCATGACCGGGGAGCTGTTTTTT.

The chain combines TRBV5-5 with TRBJ2-3; 10 nucleotides agree with TRBD1. J was trimmed by 4 bases and V by 4 bases; bases with no gene match: 6. Germline-derived CDR1 and CDR2 are SGHKS and YYEKEE (reference sequence). This CDR3 has 15 amino acids. CDR3 sequence reads: CASSTGQGMADTQYF. Here the CDR3 DNA reads TGTGCCAGCAGCACGGGACAGGGGATGGCAGATACGCAGTATTTT.

The chain carries TRBV5-1 and TRBJ2-1; 7 positions match TRBD2. Per the germline V gene, CDR1 is SGHRS and CDR2 is YFSETQ. The CDR3 has 14 residues. Trimming cost V 1 base and J 7 bases; bases outside gene matches: 5. The CDR3 loop is CASSLLGGGNEQFF. The CDR3, as DNA: TGCGCCAGCAGCTTGCTGGGCGGGGGAAATGAGCAGTTCTTC.

This chain uses TRBV12-3 or TRBV12-4 with TRBJ1-1, with D maybe TRBD1 (6 bases). Trimming took 7 bases from V and 5 from J, leaving 17 bases between them. This CDR3 comprises 14 residues. The CDR3 reads CASKGMGAPTEAFF. CDR3 nucleotides: TGTGCCAGCAAAGGCATGGGGGCTCCTACTGAAGCTTTCTTT.

The chain joins TRBV7-2 to TRBJ2-7, with 11 bases fitting TRBD2. The germline V gene encodes CDR1 SGHTA and CDR2 FQGNSA. The J segment lost 12 bases and the V segment lost 2 bases, leaving 15 bases of the junction unmatched. The CDR3 extends over 16 amino acids. In DNA, the CDR3 is TGTGCCAGCAGCTTATCCACCACCTTAGCGGGGGGGGTTTGGTACTTC. Its protein is CASSLSTTLAGGVWYF.

The chain's CDR3 is CSVEQTSGYTF. In nucleotides, the CDR3 is TGCAGCGTTGAACAGACCAGTGGCTACACCTTC. The chain joins TRBV29-1 to TRBJ1-2; D ambiguous. Trimming removed 2 bases from V and 7 bases from J, with 8 bases in between. Looked up from germline, CDR1 is SQVTM and CDR2 is ANQGSEA. The CDR3 is 11 residues long.

The gene calls are TRBV4-1 and TRBJ1-2, with 7 positions matching TRBD1. Unmatched junction bases numbered 7, after V lost 4 bases and J lost 2 bases. Germline V gene lookup returns CDR1 MGHRA and CDR2 YSYEKL. This CDR3 comprises 15 residues. The CDR3 nucleotides read TGCGCCAGCAGCCCAGGGCCGGGACAGAACTATGGCTACACCTTC. Translation gives CASSPGPGQNYGYTF.

This sequence joins TRBV29-1 and TRBJ2-5; 9 bases align to TRBD1. Unmatched junction bases numbered 7, after V lost 0 bases and J lost 5 bases. The CDR3 contains 15 residues. Germline CDR1 is SQVTM and CDR2 is ANQGSEA. The CDR3 DNA sequence: TGCAGCGTTGAAGACCGGGGCGGACAGGGGGAGACCCAGTACTTC. Protein: CSVEDRGGQGETQYF.

V gene TRBV6-7 combines with J gene TRBJ1-1; 11 bases map to TRBD1. TRBV6-7 is filed as an ORF, its function uncertain. J lost 5 bases, V lost 7 bases, and 6 bases had no gene match. The length of the CDR3 is 14 residues. The CDR3 is CASNQDRGLTEAFF. The CDR3 DNA reads as TGTGCCAGCAATCAGGACAGGGGGCTAACTGAAGCTTTCTTT.